Listed here are 8 T cell receptor beta chains from one sample, sequenced in a study of response to subunit inactivated influenza vaccine. TCRdb fed the RT-PCR reads into MiXCR, producing one record per CDR3 protein. The sample comprises under 500,000 distinct CDR3 sequences, approximately 11% of which are singletons, and about an eighth rests with the top ten. Material: PBMCs from blood, obtained around seven weeks after vaccination. The receptor set was obtained from a man aged 45-65 years who received an inactivated influenza vaccine.

In this sample, this clonotype turned up many times. The V and J genes are TRBV20-1 and TRBJ2-1; the match to TRBD2 covers 10 bases. Unmatched junction bases numbered 5, after V lost 3 bases and J lost 6 bases. Germline V gene sequence: CDR1 DFQATT, CDR2 SNEGSKA (reference sequence). The CDR3 contains 14 residues. CDR3 sequence reads: CSASLAGVSNEQFF. CDR3 sequence (DNA): TGCAGTGCTAGTCTAGCGGGAGTTTCCAATGAGCAGTTCTTC.

V and J are TRBV4-3 and TRBJ2-7; either TRBD1 or TRBD2 may supply D (5 bases each). CDR3 length: 15 amino acids. Trimming cost V 1 base and J 4 bases, with 14 bases left between them. CDR1 and CDR2 from the germline V gene are LGHNA and YSLEER. The CDR3 DNA follows: TGCGCCAGCAGCCAAGGACAGCGGCTTGGGTACGAGCAGTACTTC. Its translation: CASSQGQRLGYEQYF.

This clonotype was seen only a few times. The V and J genes are TRBV5-5 and TRBJ2-7; D is unresolved. V lost 0 bases and J 2 bases, leaving 12 bases between the germline ends. Germline V gene data show CDR1 as SGHKS and CDR2 as YYEKEE (reference sequence). The CDR3 is made up of 15 amino acids. Here the CDR3 DNA reads TGTGCCAGCAGCTTGGGGTTCGGCGAGACCTACGAGCAGTACTTC. The encoded protein is CASSLGFGETYEQYF.

There are a few counts of this clonotype. The chain joins TRBV6-2 or TRBV6-3 to TRBJ2-2, with TRBD2 matching 8 bases. Trimming at V came to 4 bases and at J to 5 bases, leaving 6 bases not matched to a gene. This CDR3 spans 15 amino acids. Germline V gene lookup returns CDR1 MNHEY and CDR2 SVGEGT. The DNA of the CDR3 is TGTGCCAGCAGTTCACCGGGACTAGGAACCGGGGAGCTGTTTTTT. Protein sequence: CASSSPGLGTGELFF.

Only a few counts were recorded for this clonotype. V usage is TRBV5-1 and J usage is TRBJ2-7; 12 bases match TRBD2. The trim removed 5 bases at V and 4 bases at J, leaving 4 bases unmatched. The CDR3 has 14 amino acids. Germline assignment: CDR1 SGHRS and CDR2 YFSETQ. The CDR3 DNA follows: TGCGCCAGCAGTAGGACTAGCGGGGAATACGAGCAGTACTTC. This gives the protein CASSRTSGEYEQYF.

This clonotype was counted a few times. The rearrangement uses TRBV7-9 and TRBJ1-1; D remains ambiguous. CDR1 is SEHNR and CDR2 is FQNEAQ in the germline V gene (reference sequence). The CDR3 sequence is 15 residues long. Trimming left V 0 bases short and J 2 bases short, with 10 bases between. Written as DNA, the CDR3 is TGTGCCAGCAGCTTAGCGCTGGGGATCAACACTGAAGCTTTCTTT. This sequence encodes CASSLALGINTEAFF.

With regard to this clonotype: The germline gene is not matched at one end of the junction; a read error may be the cause. CDR3 sequence: CATSDPSGSVGANVLTF. The CDR3 DNA follows: TGTGCCACCAGCGACCCTAGCGGGAGTGTTGGGGCCAACGTCCTGACTTTC. The chain carries TRBV7-9 and TRBJ2-6; TRBD2 matches 10 bases. This CDR3 is built from 17 residues. Germline lookup yields CDR1 SEHNR and CDR2 FQNEAQ (reference sequence).

The chain combines TRBV25-1 with TRBJ1-4, with unresolved D. This CDR3 contains 15 residues. V was trimmed by 0 bases and J by 8 bases, leaving 13 bases between them. Germline V gene sequence: CDR1 MGHDK, CDR2 SYGVNS. The CDR3 here is CASSEYPPPKEKLFF. DNA for the CDR3: TGTGCCAGCAGTGAATATCCCCCTCCGAAGGAAAAACTGTTTTTT.